The present T cell receptor beta chain was sequenced within a study of cytomegalovirus exposure and HLA in healthy donors. The PCR ran on 60 Vbeta and 13 Jbeta primers. Profiling relied on immunoSEQ multiplex PCR, and the TCRdb table lists in-frame clones only, not all of them. The table records around 92,000 clones, roughly four fifths of them present only once. The germline V and J ends were trimmed by 6 bases and 5 bases, with 17 bases remaining between them. The germline gives CDR1 MNHEY, CDR2 SMNVEV (reference sequence). CDR3 size: 14 residues. The chain carries TRBV27 and TRBJ2-7; D is ambiguous. The TCR originated in a female donor in good health and CMV-seropositive. Sequencing input: PBMCs. The CDR3 DNA reads as TGTGCCAGCAGACTCGCCCCAATCGCCAACGAGCAGTACTTC. Encoded protein: CASRLAPIANEQYF.